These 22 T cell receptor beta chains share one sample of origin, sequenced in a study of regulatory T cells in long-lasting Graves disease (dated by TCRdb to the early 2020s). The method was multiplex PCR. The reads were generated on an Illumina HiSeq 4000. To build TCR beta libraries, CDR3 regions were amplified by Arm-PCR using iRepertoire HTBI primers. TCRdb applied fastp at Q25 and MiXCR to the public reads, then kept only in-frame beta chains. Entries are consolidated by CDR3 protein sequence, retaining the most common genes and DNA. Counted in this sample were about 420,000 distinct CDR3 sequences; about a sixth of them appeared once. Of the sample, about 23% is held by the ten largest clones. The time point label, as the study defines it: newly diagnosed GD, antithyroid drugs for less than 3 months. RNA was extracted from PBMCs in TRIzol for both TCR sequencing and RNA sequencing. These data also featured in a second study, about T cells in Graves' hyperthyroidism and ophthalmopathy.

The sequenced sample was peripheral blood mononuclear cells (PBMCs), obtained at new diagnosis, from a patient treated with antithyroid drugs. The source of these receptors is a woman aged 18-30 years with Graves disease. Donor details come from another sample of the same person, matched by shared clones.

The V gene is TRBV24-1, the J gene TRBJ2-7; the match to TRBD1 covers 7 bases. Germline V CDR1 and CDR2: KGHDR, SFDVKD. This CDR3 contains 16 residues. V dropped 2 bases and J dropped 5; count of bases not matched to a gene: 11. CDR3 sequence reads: CATSDSRQGASHEQYF. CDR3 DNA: TGTGCCACCAGTGATTCTAGACAGGGAGCGAGTCACGAGCAGTACTTC.

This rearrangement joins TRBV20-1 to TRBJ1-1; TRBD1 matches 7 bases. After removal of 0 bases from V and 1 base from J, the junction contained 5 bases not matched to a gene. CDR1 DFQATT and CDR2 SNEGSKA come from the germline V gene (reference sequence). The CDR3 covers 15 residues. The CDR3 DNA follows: TGCAGTGCTAGAGAGTTAGGGGGCGCGAACACTGAAGCTTTCTTT. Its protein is CSARELGGANTEAFF.

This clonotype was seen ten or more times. CDR3 bases: TGTGCCAGCTCACCGTTGGGACAGGGGTCGTCTCTCAACACCATATATTTT. This codes for CASSPLGQGSSLNTIYF. The genes are TRBV18 and TRBJ1-3, with 10 bases that match TRBD1. The ends lost 3 bases at V and 7 bases at J; junction bases unmatched: 12. The CDR3 covers 17 residues. Germline CDR1 and CDR2: KGHSH and LQKENI.

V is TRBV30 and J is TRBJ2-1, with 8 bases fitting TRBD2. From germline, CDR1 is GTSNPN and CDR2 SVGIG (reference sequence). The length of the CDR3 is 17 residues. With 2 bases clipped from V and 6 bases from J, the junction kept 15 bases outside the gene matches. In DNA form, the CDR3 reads TGTGCCTGGAGTCCCGCCCCCGGGACTAGAACCCCCAATGAGCAGTTCTTC. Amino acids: CAWSPAPGTRTPNEQFF.

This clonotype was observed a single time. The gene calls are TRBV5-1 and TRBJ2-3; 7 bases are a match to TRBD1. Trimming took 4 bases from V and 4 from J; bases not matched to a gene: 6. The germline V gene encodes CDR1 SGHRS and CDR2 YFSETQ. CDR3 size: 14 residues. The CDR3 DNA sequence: TGCGCCAGCAGCCTGGGACAGTTGGCAGATACGCAGTATTTT. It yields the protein CASSLGQLADTQYF. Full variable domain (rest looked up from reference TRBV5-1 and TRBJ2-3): KAGVTQTPRYLIKTRGQQVTLSCSPISGHRSVSWYQQTPGQGLQFLFEYFSETQRNKGNFPGRFSGRQFSNSRSEMNVSTLELGDSALYLCASSLGQLADTQYFGPGTRLTVL.

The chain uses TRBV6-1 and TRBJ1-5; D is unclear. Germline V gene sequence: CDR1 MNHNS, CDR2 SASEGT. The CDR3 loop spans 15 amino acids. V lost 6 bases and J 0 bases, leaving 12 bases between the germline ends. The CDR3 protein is CASRPAGYSNQPQHF. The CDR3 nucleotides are TGTGCCAGCAGACCCGCGGGATATAGCAATCAGCCCCAGCATTTT.

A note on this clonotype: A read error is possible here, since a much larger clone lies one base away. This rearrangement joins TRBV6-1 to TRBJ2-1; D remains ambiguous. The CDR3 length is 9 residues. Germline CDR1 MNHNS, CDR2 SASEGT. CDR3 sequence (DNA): TGTGTCGTGGGCTACGAGCAGTTCTTC. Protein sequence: CVVGYEQFF.

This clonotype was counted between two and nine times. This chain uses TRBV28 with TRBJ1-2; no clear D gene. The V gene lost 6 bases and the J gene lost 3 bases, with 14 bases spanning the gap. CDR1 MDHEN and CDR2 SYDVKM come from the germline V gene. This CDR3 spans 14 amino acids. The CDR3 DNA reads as TGTGCCAGCAGCCCATCCCCATCCGACTATGGCTACACCTTC. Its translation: CASSPSPSDYGYTF.

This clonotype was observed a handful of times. The CDR3 spells CSVAPSGTGETQYF. The CDR3 DNA sequence: TGCAGCGTTGCGCCTAGCGGGACGGGAGAGACCCAGTACTTC. The V and J genes are TRBV29-1 and TRBJ2-5; 9 bases map to TRBD2. Germline CDR1 and CDR2: SQVTM and ANQGSEA. This CDR3 is built from 14 residues. V shed 4 bases, J shed 4 bases, and the junction held 7 bases outside the gene matches.

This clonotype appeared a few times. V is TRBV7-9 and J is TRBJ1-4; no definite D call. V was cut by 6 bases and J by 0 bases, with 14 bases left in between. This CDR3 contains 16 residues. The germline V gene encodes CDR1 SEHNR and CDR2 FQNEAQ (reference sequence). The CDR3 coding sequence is TGTGCCAGCAGAACCGACCGATCCCCAACTAATGAAAAACTGTTTTTT. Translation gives CASRTDRSPTNEKLFF.

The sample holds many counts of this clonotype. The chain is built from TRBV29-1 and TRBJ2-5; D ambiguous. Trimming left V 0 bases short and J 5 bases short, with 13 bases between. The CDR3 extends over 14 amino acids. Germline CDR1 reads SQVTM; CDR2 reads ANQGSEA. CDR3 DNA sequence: TGCAGCGTTGAAGATCAATGGGGTTACGAGACCCAGTACTTC. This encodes CSVEDQWGYETQYF.

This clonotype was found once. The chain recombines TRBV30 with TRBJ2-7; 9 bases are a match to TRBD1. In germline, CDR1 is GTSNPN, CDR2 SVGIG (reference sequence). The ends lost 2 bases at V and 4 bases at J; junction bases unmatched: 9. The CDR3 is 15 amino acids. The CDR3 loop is CAWSTLTGGPYEQYF. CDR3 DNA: TGTGCCTGGAGTACTTTGACAGGGGGACCATACGAGCAGTACTTC.

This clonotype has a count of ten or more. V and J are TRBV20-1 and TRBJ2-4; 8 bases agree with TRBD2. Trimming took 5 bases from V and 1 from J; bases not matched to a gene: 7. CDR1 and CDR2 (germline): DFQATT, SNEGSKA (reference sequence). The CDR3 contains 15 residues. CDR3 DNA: TGCAGTGCTTCAACGCCGGGGGGGGCCAAAAACATTCAGTACTTC. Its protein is CSASTPGGAKNIQYF.

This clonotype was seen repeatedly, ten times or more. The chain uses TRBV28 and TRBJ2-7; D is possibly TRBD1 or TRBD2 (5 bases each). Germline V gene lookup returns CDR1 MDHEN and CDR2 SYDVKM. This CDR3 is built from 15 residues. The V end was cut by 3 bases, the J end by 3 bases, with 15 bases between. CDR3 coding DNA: TGTGCCAGCAGTTTGGGACGCGGACCAATCTACGAGCAGTACTTC. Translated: CASSLGRGPIYEQYF.

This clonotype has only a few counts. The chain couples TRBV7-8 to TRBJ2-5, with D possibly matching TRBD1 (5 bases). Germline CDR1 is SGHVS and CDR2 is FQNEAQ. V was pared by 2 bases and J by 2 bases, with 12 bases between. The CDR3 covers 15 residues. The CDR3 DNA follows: TGTGCCAGCAGCTTAACGAAGGGGTGGCAAGAGACCCAGTACTTC. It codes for CASSLTKGWQETQYF.

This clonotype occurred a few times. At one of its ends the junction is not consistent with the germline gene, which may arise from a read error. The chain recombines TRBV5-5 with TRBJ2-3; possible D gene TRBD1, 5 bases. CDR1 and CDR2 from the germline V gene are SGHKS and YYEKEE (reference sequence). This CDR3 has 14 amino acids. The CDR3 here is CASSTDPSTGTQYF. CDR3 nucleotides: TGTGCCAGCAGCACAGACCCCAGCACAGGTACGCAGTATTTT. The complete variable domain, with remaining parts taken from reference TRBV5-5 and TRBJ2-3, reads DAGVTQSPTHLIKTRGQQVTLRCSPISGHKSVSWYQQVLGQGPQFIFQYYEKEERGRGNFPDRFSARQFPNYSSELNVNALLLGDSALYLCASSTDPSTGTQYFGPGTRLTVL.

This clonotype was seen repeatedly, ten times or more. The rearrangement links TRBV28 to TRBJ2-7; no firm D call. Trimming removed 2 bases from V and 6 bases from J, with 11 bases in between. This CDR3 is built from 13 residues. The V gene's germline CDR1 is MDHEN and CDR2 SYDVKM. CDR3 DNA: TGTGCCAGCAGTTTAGGCGAATGGGGCGAGCAGTACTTC. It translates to CASSLGEWGEQYF.

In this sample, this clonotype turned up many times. CDR3 DNA: TGTGCCATCAACATCCAGGACAGTAACACCGGGGAGCTGTTTTTT. Translation: CAINIQDSNTGELFF. The rearrangement links TRBV28 to TRBJ2-2; D perhaps matches TRBD1 (6 bases). V lost 10 bases to trimming and J lost 2 bases, with 17 bases between them. CDR1 MDHEN and CDR2 SYDVKM come from the germline V gene. The CDR3 spans 15 residues.

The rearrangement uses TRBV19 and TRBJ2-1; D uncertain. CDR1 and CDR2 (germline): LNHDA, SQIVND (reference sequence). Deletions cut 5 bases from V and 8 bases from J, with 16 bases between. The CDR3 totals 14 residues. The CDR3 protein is CASSPELKSYEQFF. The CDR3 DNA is TGTGCCAGTAGTCCCGAGCTTAAGTCCTATGAGCAGTTCTTC.

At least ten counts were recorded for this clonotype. This chain's CDR3 is CASSPRVSYEQYF. CDR3 DNA sequence: TGTGCCAGCAGCCCCAGGGTCTCCTACGAGCAGTACTTC. The gene calls are TRBV2 and TRBJ2-7; possibly TRBD1 for D (5 bases). This CDR3 contains 13 residues. Germline values: CDR1 SNHLY, CDR2 FYNNEI. The ends were cut back, 6 bases at V and 0 bases at J, with 9 bases in the middle.

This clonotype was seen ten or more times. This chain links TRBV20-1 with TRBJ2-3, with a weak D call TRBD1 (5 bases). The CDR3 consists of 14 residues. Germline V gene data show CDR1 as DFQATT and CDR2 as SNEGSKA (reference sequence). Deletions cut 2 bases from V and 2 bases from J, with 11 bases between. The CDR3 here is CSARRGRTTDTQYF. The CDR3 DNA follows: TGCAGTGCTAGAAGGGGCAGGACCACAGATACGCAGTATTTT.

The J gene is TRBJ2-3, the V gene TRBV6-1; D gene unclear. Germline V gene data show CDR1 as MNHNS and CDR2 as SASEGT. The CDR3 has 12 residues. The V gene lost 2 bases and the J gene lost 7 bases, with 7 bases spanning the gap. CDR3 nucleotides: TGTGCCAGCAGTGAATTAGGAAATACGCAGTATTTT. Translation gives CASSELGNTQYF.